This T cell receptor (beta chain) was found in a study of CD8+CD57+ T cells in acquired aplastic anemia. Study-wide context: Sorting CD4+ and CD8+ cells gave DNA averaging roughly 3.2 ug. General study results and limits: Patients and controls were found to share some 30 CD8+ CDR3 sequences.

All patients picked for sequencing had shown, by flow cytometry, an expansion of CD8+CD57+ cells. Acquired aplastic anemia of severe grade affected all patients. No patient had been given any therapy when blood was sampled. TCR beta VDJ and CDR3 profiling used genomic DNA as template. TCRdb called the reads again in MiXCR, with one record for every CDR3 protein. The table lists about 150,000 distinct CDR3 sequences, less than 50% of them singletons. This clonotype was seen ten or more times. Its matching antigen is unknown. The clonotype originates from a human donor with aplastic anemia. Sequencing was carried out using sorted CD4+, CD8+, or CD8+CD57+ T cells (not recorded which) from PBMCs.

The CDR3 region has the DNA TGTGCCAGCAGCCCACTGGACGGAAAACTGTTTTTT. The encoded protein is CASSPLDGKLFF. The J gene is TRBJ1-4, the V gene TRBV5-6; D ambiguous. The CDR3 is 12 residues long. Germline V gene lookup returns CDR1 SGHDT and CDR2 YYEEEE. The V and J ends lost 4 bases and 10 bases respectively, with 11 bases between them.